A single sample is the source of the 25 T cell receptor beta chains below, sequenced in a study of blood T cells in healthy people across ages. Together with a sample-barcoded 5' primer, a J-beta primer mix was included in a second PCR lasting roughly 6 to 12 cycles. TCRdb redid the calling of the 5' RACE reads with MiXCR, one entry per CDR3 protein. The table lists over 1,500,000 distinct CDR3 sequences, less than 50% of them singletons, with around 2.1% in the top ten. Sequencing was done on a sample of blood. These receptors came from a woman in her 40s in good health.

About this clonotype: One junction end does not reproduce the germline sequence, and a read error may be involved. The rearrangement joins TRBV25-1 to TRBJ2-3, with 12 nucleotides matching TRBD2. CDR1 is MGHDK, CDR2 SYGVNS, per germline. The CDR3 runs to 15 residues. The CDR3 nucleotides read TGTGCCAGCGTCGAGACTAGCGGGGGAGCAGATACGCACTATTTT. Translating it yields CASVETSGGADTHYF.

The rearrangement joins TRBV10-3 to TRBJ2-7, with a weak D call TRBD1 (6 bases). This CDR3 is 12 amino acids long. Trimming left V 6 bases short and J 4 bases short, with 10 bases between. Germline CDR1 and CDR2: ENHRY and SYGVKD. CDR3 bases: TGTGCCATCAGCAAGGACAGTTACGAGCAGTACTTC. It translates to CAISKDSYEQYF.

On this clonotype itself: A read error may produce the germline difference seen at one junction end. V and J are TRBV6-2 or TRBV6-3 and TRBJ2-7, with a weak D call TRBD1 (6 bases). The CDR3 loop spans 15 amino acids. CDR1 is MNHEY, CDR2 SVGEGT, per germline. In DNA form, the CDR3 reads TGTGCCAGCAGTGACTCCGGGACATTGACCTACGAGCAGTACTTC. It specifies CASSDSGTLTYEQYF.

The chain has TRBV29-1 and TRBJ2-2; D tentatively fits TRBD1 or TRBD2 (5 bases each). The V end was cut by 7 bases, the J end by 3 bases, with 18 bases between. CDR1 is SQVTM, CDR2 ANQGSEA, per germline. The CDR3 runs to 15 residues. The CDR3 loop reads CSATGPGPDTGELFF. The CDR3 region has the DNA TGCAGCGCCACGGGACCGGGACCTGACACCGGGGAGCTGTTTTTT.

J is TRBJ1-2 and V is TRBV4-2; 12 bases are shared with TRBD1. V was pared by 4 bases and J by 4 bases, with 7 bases of the junction left unmatched. This CDR3 has 16 residues. Germline V gives CDR1 LGHNA, CDR2 YNFKEQ. The CDR3 DNA sequence: TGTGCCAGCAGCCCTTGGGGACAGGGGGCTATCTATGGCTACACCTTC. Protein sequence: CASSPWGQGAIYGYTF.

This clonotype was seen repeatedly, ten times or more. One end of the junction is discordant with germline, which a read error may explain. The gene calls are TRBV5-1 and TRBJ2-3; no clear D. CDR3 length: 11 residues. From germline, CDR1 is SGHRS and CDR2 YFSETQ. The CDR3 loop is CASREGDTQYF. CDR3 DNA: TGTGCCAGCAGAGAAGGGGATACGCAGTATTTT. Supplemented by reference TRBV5-1 and TRBJ2-3, the full variable domain reads KAGVTQTPRYLIKTRGQQVTLSCSPISGHRSVSWYQQTPGQGLQFLFEYFSETQRNKGNFPGRFSGRQFSNSRSEMNVSTLELGDSALYLCASREGDTQYFGPGTRLTVL.

Concerning this clonotype: At one boundary the junction diverges from the germline segment, which might be a read error. This chain links TRBV6-5 with TRBJ2-7; D possibly matches TRBD1 or TRBD2 (5 bases each). Germline V gene lookup returns CDR1 MNHEY and CDR2 SVGAGI. The CDR3 covers 17 residues. CDR3 sequence (DNA): TGTGCCGGCAGTTACTCTGGTTTTGGCAGGGACCCCTACGAGCAGTACTTC. Translating gives CAGSYSGFGRDPYEQYF.

Concerning this clonotype: At one end the junction does not follow the germline gene, possibly because of a read error. V and J are TRBV28 and TRBJ2-7; 12 bases match TRBD1. This CDR3 is 16 amino acids long. Germline-derived CDR1 and CDR2 are MDHEN and SYDVKM. The CDR3 spells CASSSPGTGGRYGQYF. CDR3 bases: TGTGCCAGCAGTTCTCCAGGGACAGGGGGCCGTTACGGGCAGTACTTC.

CDR3 in amino acids: CSGLSRDQYPNTQYF. In DNA, the CDR3 is TGCAGCGGTTTAAGTAGGGATCAATACCCTAATACGCAGTATTTT. The chain joins TRBV29-1 to TRBJ2-3, with unresolved D. Germline V gene sequence: CDR1 SQVTM, CDR2 ANQGSEA. V lost 7 bases and J 7 bases, leaving 24 bases between the germline ends. This CDR3 contains 15 residues.

The chain recombines TRBV2 with TRBJ1-4, with D tentatively TRBD1 (5 bases). This CDR3 region has 14 residues. Trimming took off 5 bases at V and 5 bases at J, with 12 bases between the two ends. Per germline, CDR1 SNHLY and CDR2 FYNNEI. This chain's CDR3 is CASSLTAPNEKLFF. CDR3 DNA sequence: TGTGCCAGCAGTTTGACAGCGCCCAATGAAAAACTGTTTTTT.

Note on this clonotype: A much larger clonotype is one base distant, so this may be a read error. This chain links TRBV7-2 with TRBJ2-5; D gene unclear. V shed 5 bases and J shed 0 bases, with 7 bases lying between them. This CDR3 region has 13 residues. In germline, CDR1 is SGHTA, CDR2 FQGNSA. The chain's CDR3 is CASSVEYQETQYF. The CDR3 coding sequence is TGTGCCAGCAGCGTAGAGTACCAAGAGACCCAGTACTTC.

In the case of this clonotype: One end of the junction varies from germline; a read error may be responsible. The chain carries TRBV12-3 or TRBV12-4 and TRBJ2-3; 7 bases match TRBD1. The CDR3 is made up of 14 amino acids. The CDR3 DNA is TGTGCCGGCAGTTCGGGACAGAGCACAGATACGCAGTATTTT. Its protein product is CAGSSGQSTDTQYF.

CDR3 residues: CATSAGQANNQPQHF. CDR3 in DNA: TGTGCCACCAGTGCGGGACAGGCGAACAATCAGCCCCAGCATTTT. The chain joins TRBV24-1 to TRBJ1-5, with 8 bases aligning to TRBD1. The CDR3 contains 15 residues. After removal of 5 bases from V and 3 bases from J, the junction contained 5 bases not matched to a gene. Looked up from germline, CDR1 is KGHDR and CDR2 is SFDVKD.

The chain carries TRBV6-5 and TRBJ2-3; 7 nucleotides line up with TRBD1. J lost 5 bases, V lost 0 bases, and 5 bases had no gene match. The CDR3 sequence is 15 residues long. Germline V gene lookup returns CDR1 MNHEY and CDR2 SVGAGI. CDR3 residues: CASSYSMTGRDTQYF. The CDR3 DNA follows: TGTGCCAGCAGTTACTCCATGACAGGGAGAGATACGCAGTATTTT.

V and J are TRBV7-2 and TRBJ2-3, with no clear D. The CDR3 is 15 residues long. Germline V gene sequence: CDR1 SGHTA, CDR2 FQGNSA. Trimming took off 4 bases at V and 1 base at J, with 12 bases between the two ends. CDR3 sequence reads: CASSYPGPGTDTQYF. DNA for the CDR3: TGTGCCAGCAGCTACCCCGGACCTGGCACAGATACGCAGTATTTT. Full variable domain (missing parts from reference TRBV7-2 and TRBJ2-3): GAGVSQSPSNKVTEKGKDVELRCDPISGHTALYWYRQSLGQGLEFLIYFQGNSAPDKSGLPSDRFSAERTGGSVSTLTIQRTQQEDSAVYLCASSYPGPGTDTQYFGPGTRLTVL.

This chain uses TRBV29-1 with TRBJ2-5, with a tentative D call TRBD2 (5 bases). CDR3 length: 13 residues. Trimming pared 7 bases from V and 1 base from J, leaving 13 bases between. Germline V lookup: CDR1 SQVTM, CDR2 ANQGSEA. Written as DNA, the CDR3 is TGCAGCGACCCTACTAGGAGCCAAGAGACCCAGTACTTC. Translation: CSDPTRSQETQYF.

The sample holds a few counts of this clonotype. The chain couples TRBV5-5 to TRBJ1-4; no definite D call. V lost 2 bases to trimming and J lost 0 bases, with 14 bases between them. The germline V gene encodes CDR1 SGHKS and CDR2 YYEKEE (reference sequence). This CDR3 is 17 amino acids long. The CDR3 is CASSFEADQSTNEKLFF. The CDR3 DNA is TGTGCCAGCAGCTTTGAGGCAGACCAGTCAACTAATGAAAAACTGTTTTTT.

This sequence joins TRBV6-2 or TRBV6-3 and TRBJ2-1; D possibly corresponds to TRBD2 (6 bases). The CDR3 spans 18 residues. The V gene's germline CDR1 is MNHEY and CDR2 SVGEGT. V dropped 2 bases and J dropped 3 bases, with 20 bases sitting between them. The CDR3 region has the DNA TGTGCCAGCAGTTACCTTAACTCCGGGGGTTTCCGCTACAATGAGCAGTTCTTC. It codes for CASSYLNSGGFRYNEQFF.

The V and J genes are TRBV15 and TRBJ1-1, with 8 positions matching TRBD1. V trimming: 5 bases; J trimming: 4 bases; junction bases outside the gene matches: 9. CDR1 is LNHNV, CDR2 YYDKDF, per germline (reference sequence). The CDR3 consists of 15 residues. The CDR3: CATSAGQGEGTEAFF. The CDR3 region has the DNA TGTGCCACCAGCGCAGGACAGGGTGAGGGCACTGAAGCTTTCTTT.

A few counts support this clonotype. The V call is TRBV4-1, the J call TRBJ2-3; the D gene is possibly TRBD2 (5 bases). There are 17 residues in the CDR3. Per the germline V gene, CDR1 is MGHRA and CDR2 is YSYEKL. V was cut by 0 bases and J by 0 bases, with 13 bases left in between. This CDR3 reads CASSQEGAVRSTDTQYF. The CDR3 coding sequence is TGCGCCAGCAGCCAAGAAGGAGCGGTGAGAAGCACAGATACGCAGTATTTT.

The chain combines TRBV20-1 with TRBJ1-2; no clear D. The CDR3 is 16 residues long. Trimming removed 3 bases from V and 0 bases from J, with 17 bases in between. CDR1 is DFQATT, CDR2 SNEGSKA, per germline (reference sequence). This CDR3 is CSARLGGGRPNYGYTF. The DNA for the CDR3 is TGCAGTGCTAGGTTGGGCGGCGGGCGACCTAACTATGGCTACACCTTC.

This chain connects TRBV20-1 to TRBJ2-1; D ambiguous. V was pared by 3 bases and J by 7 bases, with 7 bases between. CDR3 size: 11 residues. Looked up from germline, CDR1 is DFQATT and CDR2 is SNEGSKA (reference sequence). CDR3 region: CSASVPNEQFF. CDR3 DNA sequence: TGCAGTGCTAGTGTGCCTAATGAGCAGTTCTTC.

This clonotype has a handful of counts. CDR3 sequence reads: CSVEFLGEVGYTF. In DNA form, the CDR3 reads TGCAGCGTTGAATTTTTGGGGGAGGTCGGCTACACCTTC. This chain joins TRBV29-1 and TRBJ1-2; weak D call: TRBD1 (5 bases). The CDR3 spans 13 residues. CDR1 is SQVTM, CDR2 ANQGSEA, per germline. The V end was cut by 2 bases, the J end by 8 bases, with 15 bases between.

The chain uses TRBV25-1 and TRBJ2-7; unclear D gene. Germline values: CDR1 MGHDK, CDR2 SYGVNS. CDR3 length equals 14 residues. The V end was cut by 3 bases, the J end by 3 bases, with 12 bases between. The chain's CDR3 is CASSEVGQNYEQYF. CDR3 in DNA: TGTGCCAGCAGTGAGGTCGGTCAGAACTACGAGCAGTACTTC.

This clonotype turned up a few times. CDR3 in amino acids: CSVSGLLWDNEQYF. The CDR3 DNA reads TGCAGCGTATCGGGACTCCTATGGGACAATGAGCAGTACTTC. The chain is built from TRBV29-1 and TRBJ2-7, with D perhaps given as TRBD1 or TRBD2 (6 bases each). The CDR3 runs 14 residues. V was pared by 6 bases and J by 7 bases, with 22 bases between. In germline, CDR1 is SQVTM, CDR2 ANQGSEA.